Shown below are 4 T cell receptor beta chains from a single sample sequenced in a study of vaccination effects on CD4 cells after COVID-19. Antigen specificity for these receptors is unknown. Sequencing followed a ViraFEST assay step that expanded antigen-specific CD4+ T cells with viral peptide pools. Culture lasted 10 days before CD4+ T cell isolation. Participants each got two BNT162b2 or mRNA-1273 vaccine doses. The protocol was immunoSEQ multiplex PCR, while the TCRdb copy is restricted to in-frame clones and leaves out a portion. The sample shows nearly 30,000 clones, roughly 80% of them seen only once. The sequenced sample was CD4+ T cells from PBMCs cultured with SARS-CoV-2 spike peptides, obtained after COVID-19 vaccination. The receptors derive from a human donor who received a COVID-19 vaccine. Some clones in this sample may be carry-over from other donors' samples.

The chain is built from TRBV3-1 (or the pseudogene TRBV3-2) and TRBJ1-1; D ambiguous. Germline V CDR1 and CDR2: LGHDT, YNNKEL (reference sequence). The CDR3 runs to 12 residues. Trimming removed 6 bases at V and 1 base at J, with 6 bases between. CDR3 sequence: CASSRQNTEAFF. The CDR3, as DNA: TGTGCCAGCAGTCGACAGAACACTGAAGCTTTCTTT.

The chain is built from TRBV5-6 and TRBJ2-7, with 10 nucleotides matching TRBD2. The trim removed 5 bases at V and 1 base at J, leaving 6 bases unmatched. Germline CDR1 SGHDT, CDR2 YYEEEE. The CDR3 runs to 15 residues. CDR3 sequence reads: CASRRGLAESYEQYV. As DNA, the CDR3 is TGTGCCAGCAGGCGTGGACTAGCGGAGTCCTACGAGCAGTACGTC.

The chain combines TRBV4-2 with TRBJ1-2, with D perhaps matching TRBD1 (5 bases). CDR3 length equals 14 residues. The V end was cut by 3 bases, the J end by 1 base, with 9 bases between. Looked up from germline, CDR1 is LGHNA and CDR2 is YNFKEQ. The CDR3 is CASSQAGGNYGYTF. CDR3 bases: TGTGCCAGCAGCCAGGCGGGGGGTAACTATGGCTACACCTTC.

V and J are TRBV5-1 and TRBJ1-2; 9 bases line up with TRBD1. Losses at the gene ends were 3 bases for V and 8 bases for J; bases not matched to a gene: 11. The CDR3 is made up of 15 amino acids. Looked up from germline, CDR1 is SGHRS and CDR2 is YFSETQ. The CDR3 sequence: CASSWTPGQGVGYTF. CDR3 in DNA: TGCGCCAGCAGCTGGACCCCGGGACAGGGAGTGGGCTACACCTTC.